Below, 19 T cell receptor delta chains from the same sample are listed, as sequenced in a study of gamma-delta T cells after stem cell transplantation. TCRdb fed the RT-PCR reads into CATT to redo clone calling. In the table there are some 1,700 delta-chain clones, 1.5% to 2% of which are singletons. The sequencing input was gamma-delta T cells. These receptors were obtained from a human donor. It is not recorded whose cells these are; they may come from a transplant donor.

A few counts support this clone. The TCRdb record carries a much larger clone's protein, which differs from this DNA's translation at residue 19; a read error is the likely cause, and the protein listed here is the DNA translation. The chain couples TRDV1 to TRDJ1, with 12 bases identical to TRDD3. The CDR3 spans 21 residues. Germline lookup yields CDR1 TSWWSYY and CDR2 QGS. The CDR3 region has the DNA TGTGCTCTTGGGGAAATTTCCTACTCCTGGGGGATACGAGGCGACACCGATAAACCCATCTTT. As protein: CALGEISYSWGIRGDTDKPIF.

This clone appeared a few times. A far larger clone is one base from this, pointing to a likely read error. The same CDR3 is also encoded by other DNA sequences in this sample. The chain recombines TRDV2 with TRDJ1, with TRDD3 identical over 12 bases. CDR1 is GEAIGNYY and CDR2 is EKD in the germline V gene. The CDR3 covers 15 residues. CDR3 nucleotides: TGTGCCTGCGACCCCTTACTGGGGGATACCGGTAAACTCATCTTT. It codes for CACDPLLGDTGKLIF.

By its share, this clone is large. This sample includes further DNA sequences coding for the same CDR3. This chain links TRDV2 with TRDJ1; TRDD3 is a possible D gene (6 bases). Trimming pared 0 bases from V and 2 bases from J, leaving 24 bases between. The CDR3 is 19 amino acids. Germline values: CDR1 GEAIGNYY, CDR2 EKD. CDR3 in amino acids: CACDTMGTTGGTITDKLIF. CDR3 nucleotide sequence: TGTGCCTGTGACACCATGGGAACAACGGGGGGAACCATTACCGATAAACTCATCTTT.

This clone was picked up a small number of times. A far larger clone differs by one base, so this is likely a read error. At the DNA level, this CDR3 is encoded by other sequences in the same sample as well. The chain is built from TRDV2 and TRDJ1, with 7 bases aligning to TRDD3. This CDR3 region has 18 residues. Germline V gene sequence: CDR1 GEAIGNYY, CDR2 EKD. Trimming removed 7 bases from V and 1 base from J; junction bases left unmatched: 20. The CDR3 loop is CACDALGPGDISTDKLIF. The CDR3 DNA follows: TGTGCCTGCGACGCGCTGGGCCCTGGGGATATTTCCACCGATAAACTCATCTTT.

Remarks on this clone: The protein TCRdb lists belongs to a much larger clone and differs from this DNA's translation at residue 10, which points to a read error; the protein shown is made from the DNA. The chain has TRDV2 and TRDJ1, with 10 bases identical to TRDD3. The CDR3 spans 16 residues. Per germline, CDR1 GEAIGNYY and CDR2 EKD. V was pared by 3 bases and J by 1 base, with 7 bases of the junction left unmatched. The DNA of the CDR3 is TGTGCCTGTGACCTCCTGGGGGATATCTGCACCGATAAACTCATCTTT. This gives the protein CACDLLGDICTDKLIF.

This clone was found a few times. The gene calls are TRDV2 and TRDJ3; 7 nucleotides match TRDD3. Germline V gene lookup returns CDR1 GEAIGNYY and CDR2 EKD. This CDR3 comprises 21 residues. V was pared by 2 bases and J by 0 bases, with 15 bases of the junction left unmatched. The CDR3 coding sequence is TGTGCCTGTGACAAAGTGGAAGGGGGACTGGGGAACTCCTGGGACACCCGACAGATGTTTTTC. Encoded protein: CACDKVEGGLGNSWDTRQMFF.

Notes on this clone: TCRdb's entry gives the protein of a much larger clone, which mismatches this DNA's translation at residue 13, likely from a read error; the protein reported here is translated from the DNA. The V gene is TRDV2, the J gene TRDJ1, with 12 bases that match TRDD3. Germline V gene data show CDR1 as GEAIGNYY and CDR2 as EKD. The V segment lost 0 bases and the J segment 4 bases; nucleotides outside the gene matches: 11. This CDR3 is 18 amino acids long. The CDR3 bases are TGTGCCTGTGACACCTTGGATTCTGGGGGATACGACATCGATAAACTCATCTTT. Its protein is CACDTLDSGGYDIDKLIF.

This clone turned up a few times. TCRdb's listed protein matches a much larger clone and diverges from this DNA's translation at residue 12, likely through a read error; the protein shown comes from the DNA. The chain couples TRDV2 to TRDJ1; 12 positions match TRDD3. From germline, CDR1 is GEAIGNYY and CDR2 EKD. This CDR3 has 15 amino acids. V lost 3 bases and J lost 10; bases outside the gene matches: 11. This CDR3 reads CACDPLLGDTGTLIF. Written as DNA, the CDR3 is TGTGCCTGTGACCCCTTACTGGGGGATACCGGTACACTCATCTTT.

This clone was seen a handful of times. Only one base separates this from a far larger clonotype, so it likely reflects a read error. The sample has other DNA sequences that encode this CDR3 too. The chain joins TRDV2 to TRDJ1; 10 bases align to TRDD3. The CDR3 runs to 20 residues. Unmatched junction bases numbered 16, after V lost 1 base and J lost 0 bases. Germline loops: CDR1 GEAIGNYY, CDR2 EKD. Here the CDR3 reads CACDTVVRGGYVGHTDKLIF. The CDR3 DNA reads TGTGCCTGTGACACGGTGGTCCGCGGGGGATACGTGGGGCACACCGATAAACTCATCTTT.

This clone has only a few counts. J is TRDJ1 and V is TRDV2; TRDD3 agrees at 13 bases. Germline assignment: CDR1 GEAIGNYY and CDR2 EKD. After removal of 3 bases from V and 0 bases from J, the junction contained 12 bases not matched to a gene. The CDR3 runs to 19 residues. In nucleotides, the CDR3 is TGTGCCTGTGACGTACTGGGGGATACGTCCAACCCGTACACCGATAAACTCATCTTT. Translation gives CACDVLGDTSNPYTDKLIF.

As to this clone: TCRdb records a much larger clone's protein for this DNA, with a difference at residue 11 that likely arises from a read error; the protein given is the translation of the DNA. V gene TRDV2 combines with J gene TRDJ1; no reliable D call. The CDR3 has 14 amino acids. Germline V gives CDR1 GEAIGNYY, CDR2 EKD. DNA for the CDR3: TGTGCCTGTCACGACATAACCCACACCGATCAACTCATCTTT. Its translation: CACHDITHTDQLIF.

This clone was counted a few times. The likely explanation is a read error, given a far larger clone one base away. Distinct nucleotide sequences in the sample also encode this CDR3. The chain links TRDV2 to TRDJ1, with 7 bases aligning to TRDD3. The CDR3 is 18 amino acids. Unmatched junction bases numbered 13, after V lost 1 base and J lost 0 bases. Germline V gene lookup returns CDR1 GEAIGNYY and CDR2 EKD. CDR3 residues: CACDTLRWGTADTDKLIF. The CDR3 DNA sequence: TGTGCCTGTGACACTTTACGATGGGGGACCGCCGACACCGATAAACTCATCTTT.

This clone was seen at least ten times. The chain links TRDV2 to TRDJ1; D possibly corresponds to TRDD3 (6 bases). Trimming took off 4 bases at V and 3 bases at J, with 17 bases between the two ends. The CDR3 sequence is 15 residues long. CDR1 is GEAIGNYY and CDR2 is EKD in the germline V gene. DNA for the CDR3: TGTGCCTGTGATCTCCTGGGGAACGGGGCCGATAAACTCATCTTT. Translated: CACDLLGNGADKLIF.

Details on this clone: A read error likely explains this, since a far larger clone differs by one base. Additional DNA sequences in this sample encode the identical CDR3. The gene calls are TRDV2 and TRDJ3; TRDD3 matches at 8 bases. The CDR3 is made up of 22 amino acids. Germline V CDR1 and CDR2: GEAIGNYY, EKD. The V segment lost 0 bases and the J segment 0 bases; nucleotides outside the gene matches: 15. The CDR3 sequence is CACDTGSVLGALPSWDTRQMFF. CDR3 nucleotide sequence: TGTGCCTGTGACACCGGATCGGTACTGGGGGCTCTTCCCTCCTGGGACACCCGACAGATGTTTTTC.

In its sample, this clone ranks as medium-sized. This chain links TRDV2 with TRDJ1; 8 bases align to TRDD3. Germline V lookup: CDR1 GEAIGNYY, CDR2 EKD. V shed 0 bases and J 0 bases; nucleotides not matched to a gene: 11. The CDR3 has 18 amino acids. CDR3 sequence reads: CACDTLPTGDTDTDKLIF. The CDR3 DNA follows: TGTGCCTGTGACACCTTACCTACTGGGGATACCGACACCGATAAACTCATCTTT.

Concerning this clone itself: A far larger clone differs by one base, so this is likely a read error. This sample also contains other DNA sequences that code for the same CDR3. The chain carries TRDV2 and TRDJ1, with TRDD3 identical over 10 bases. CDR3 size: 17 residues. CDR1 is GEAIGNYY, CDR2 EKD, per germline. The CDR3, as DNA: TGCGCCTGTGACCCCGTTGGTGGGGGATACAACACCGATAAACTCATCTTT. Translating it yields CACDPVGGGYNTDKLIF.

Ten or more counts support this clone. V and J are TRDV2 and TRDJ3, with TRDD3 identical over 12 bases. The CDR3 is made up of 22 amino acids. V lost 3 bases to trimming and J lost 0 bases; unmatched junction nucleotides: 14. Germline assignment: CDR1 GEAIGNYY and CDR2 EKD. The CDR3: CACDPLLGDTIPSSWDTRQMFF. The CDR3 region has the DNA TGTGCCTGTGACCCCTTACTGGGGGATACTATCCCCAGCTCCTGGGACACCCGACAGATGTTTTTC.

By share, this clone counts as large. Within the sample, other DNA sequences also encode this same CDR3. The J gene is TRDJ1, the V gene TRDV2, with 13 bases lining up with TRDD3. The CDR3 is made up of 15 amino acids. The V gene end was trimmed by 2 bases and the J gene end by 12 bases; junction bases not matched to a gene: 11. CDR1 is GEAIGNYY, CDR2 EKD, per germline. CDR3 sequence: CACDNVLGDTGRFIF. The DNA for the CDR3 is TGTGCCTGTGACAACGTACTGGGGGATACGGGACGGTTCATCTTT.

Remarks on this clone: The protein recorded in TCRdb matches a much larger clone and deviates from this DNA's translation at residue 7, suggesting a read error; the protein here is obtained by translating the DNA. The chain has TRDV3 and TRDJ1; 7 bases align to TRDD3. This CDR3 has 18 amino acids. Germline V gives CDR1 TVYSNPD, CDR2 GDNSRS (reference sequence). V lost 4 bases and J lost 3; bases outside the gene matches: 23. DNA of the CDR3: TGTGCCTCCACCCCCTCCGGGGTACTGGGGAACGGGGCCGATAAACTCATCTTT. This translates into CASTPSGVLGNGADKLIF.